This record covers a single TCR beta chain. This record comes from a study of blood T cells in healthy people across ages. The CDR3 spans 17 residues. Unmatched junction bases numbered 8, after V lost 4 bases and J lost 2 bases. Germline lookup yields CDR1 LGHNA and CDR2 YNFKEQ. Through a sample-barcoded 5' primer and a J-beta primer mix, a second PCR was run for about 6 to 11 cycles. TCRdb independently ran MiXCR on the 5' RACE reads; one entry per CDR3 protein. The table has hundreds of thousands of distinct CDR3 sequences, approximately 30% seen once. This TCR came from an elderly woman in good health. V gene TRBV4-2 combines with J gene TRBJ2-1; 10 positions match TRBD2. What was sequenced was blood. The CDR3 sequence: CASSPQPTSGTYNEQFF. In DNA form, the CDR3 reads TGTGCCAGCAGCCCACAGCCCACTAGCGGGACCTACAATGAGCAGTTCTTC.